This T cell receptor (beta chain) comes out of a study of control samples from healthy donors and cancer patients. Trimming pared 3 bases from V and 9 bases from J, leaving 21 bases between. Per the germline V gene, CDR1 is ENHRY and CDR2 is SYGVKD. The CDR3 extends over 16 amino acids. Clones were sequenced by immunoSEQ multiplex PCR, and TCRdb holds only the in-frame ones, with some missing. Of some 130,000 clones listed, about 92% are singletons. The genes are TRBV10-3 and TRBJ2-1; D might be TRBD1 (6 bases). The clonotype comes from a man aged 45 to 65 with head and neck cancer. Sequencing was performed on PBMCs. The CDR3 DNA reads as TGTGCCATCAGTGACATGTTAGGGCAGGGGTCCGGTGAGCAGTTCTTC. It encodes CAISDMLGQGSGEQFF.